This TCR beta chain comes out of a study of beta chain features in type 1 diabetes (dated by TCRdb to the late 2010s). Some background on the complete study: No differences in mean age, gender distribution, total cell number or subset yield were found between patients and healthy donors. A total of approximately 99,000,000 sorted cells were examined across all samples, and RNA yield correlated strongly with the number of cells per subset. In the study, recently diagnosed type 1 diabetes patients and matched healthy donors were compared on the TCRB repertoires of their sorted circulating CD4+ T cell subsets. Whereas all 28 donors provided naive and central memory subsets, regulatory and stem cell-like memory subsets were isolated from just 8 patients and roughly eight healthy donors.

A single peripheral blood draw of approximately 0.11 L on average was collected from each donor into heparinised tubes. A BD FACSAria II was used to sort naive, central memory, regulatory and stem cell-like memory CD4+ T cells with a panel that included CD45RO, CCR7, CD25, CD127, CD95 and CD27. A purity above 98% was achieved for all sorted populations. PBMCs were isolated right away by Lymphoprep density gradient centrifugation and were stained directly, without culture. So that batch effects would be minimized, each experiment stained and sorted samples in pairs, pairing one healthy donor with one patient. Points on this clone: Its antigen remains unidentified. Base qualities were left out, and no much larger clone turns up one base away.

Per the germline V gene (reference sequence), GTSNPN is the CDR1 and SVGIG is the CDR2. The CDR3 contains 13 residues, cysteine and phenylalanine counted. Only CDR3 DNA remains: 39 bases, in frame from the first base. The germline V and J ends show losses of 2 bases and 12 bases respectively, and no gene match explains 7 bases of the junction. The High Capacity cDNA Reverse Transcription Kit was used to reverse transcribe all of the isolated RNA, meaning that expressed TCRB transcripts were what got sequenced. Deep immunoSEQ sequencing was applied to naive, central memory and regulatory T cell samples, giving an average of roughly 3.6 million total reads per sample. After sorted cells were lysed in RLT buffer, RNA was extracted with DNase-treated RNeasy Micro or Mini kits, with the choice depending on cell number. Each cell subset was processed on its own to prevent cross-contamination, while patient and healthy donor samples were processed together. The immunoSEQ multiplex PCR was used to amplify TCRB sequences from cDNA, generating 87-bp fragments that spanned the CDR3 region. Sequencing of the amplicons was performed on the Illumina HiSeq platform. The paper's data handling went like this. PCR bias was corrected computationally using synthetic template baselines, and reads within Hamming distance 2 were collapsed, with unmergeable singletons discarded. Reads were aligned to IMGT to assign V, D and J genes, CDR3 length, and insertions or deletions at six rearrangement sites. Within each subset, clonotype counts were normalized to sorted cell number, after which true diversity and Gini coefficients were computed with the tcR R package. The overlap coefficient, calculated on TCRB nucleotide sequences, was used to measure repertoire sharing. Out-of-frame TCRB sequences from naive cells were analyzed as a proxy for the pre-selection repertoire. TCRdb stores this immuneACCESS table with in-frame sequences only. Part of the clones is absent; in the studies checked, under half of the shortfall reflects unresolved V genes, and no reason is known for the rest. The D gene and trimming were derived from the DNA, and the V and J assignments and clone size from that table. The sample has 300,000 to 350,000 clones on record, less than 20% of them singletons. 0.044% of the sample comes from the top ten.

Overall study results and their limits: Type 1 diabetes patients showed a moderate but significant shortening of TCRB CDR3 length in all four CD4+ subsets. Sequencing cDNA rather than genomic DNA could over-represent highly expressing activated cells, although activation and CD3 levels did not differ between groups. Fewer insertions and more nucleotide deletions at VDJ recombination sites were observed in patients with type 1 diabetes, implying thymic rearrangement abnormalities. Because the HLA sub-analyses included only small numbers of individuals, any influence of HLA type on TCRB rearrangement was left unresolved. PCR may preferentially amplify shorter templates, but because patient and control samples were amplified and corrected together, any resulting skew would affect both groups equally. The naive, central memory and regulatory TCRB repertoires appeared to resemble one another more closely among patients than among healthy donors.

The rearrangement joined TRBV30 to TRBJ2-1, with TRBD2 identical over 10 junction bases. The clonotype was recovered from a woman between 18 and 30 years old in good health. Sequencing was done on a sample of naive CD4+ T cells from blood. The cell subset or site tag for this specimen amounts to: true naive CD4+ T cells. The CDR3 is CAWSIASGSRQFF. DNA sequence: TGTGCCTGGAGTATAGCTAGCGGGAGTAGGCAGTTCTTC.